This T cell receptor beta chain was found in a study of CD8 T cells in ankylosing spondylitis. This clonotype was seen repeatedly, ten times or more. Antigen unknown. V dropped 2 bases and J dropped 2; count of bases not matched to a gene: 14. The V gene's germline CDR1 is ENHRY and CDR2 SYGVKD. The length of the CDR3 is 19 residues. Study conclusions and caveats: As for the disease-linked clones, they showed a CD8+ phenotype and occurred at relatively low frequencies in peripheral blood. Past studies reported some motif variants in reactive arthritis synovial fluid and blood. Typical of ankylosing spondylitis blood, it appeared, was a TCR beta motif of under 10 highly homologous variants.

For TCR beta, libraries came from quantitative 5'-RACE with molecular barcodes. TCRdb reprocessed the 5' RACE reads with MiXCR, giving one entry per CDR3 protein. Of about 460,000 distinct CDR3 sequences in the sample, under 5.5% were seen once. The rearrangement joins TRBV10-3 to TRBJ2-7; TRBD2 matches 11 bases. This sequence originates from a male donor with ankylosing spondylitis. Material for sequencing was blood, either unsorted or a sorted T cell fraction (not recorded which). The CDR3 DNA is TGTGCCATCAGTGAGCCCTCGGGTAGCGGGGGGGGACTTCCCTACGAGCAGTACTTC. It specifies CAISEPSGSGGGLPYEQYF.